These 2 T cell receptor beta chains originate from one sample sequenced in a study of radiotherapy plus CTLA-4 blockade in lung cancer. TCRdb's table, derived via immunoSEQ multiplex PCR, lists solely in-frame clones and lacks some. This sample has approximately 45,000 clones, with roughly 60% found just once. The starting material was peripheral blood, obtained from a patient treated with radiotherapy plus ipilimumab. These receptors came from a human donor with non-small cell lung cancer who had a partial response to radiotherapy plus ipilimumab.

The chain combines TRBV2 with TRBJ2-4; TRBD2 matches at 8 bases. Germline assignment: CDR1 SNHLY and CDR2 FYNNEI. Unmatched junction bases numbered 8, after V lost 10 bases and J lost 3 bases. The CDR3 is made up of 14 amino acids. The CDR3 DNA sequence: TGTGCCATCGTAGCGGGAATGGGCAAAAACATTCAGTACTTC. It is translated as CAIVAGMGKNIQYF.

This chain connects TRBV5-4 to TRBJ2-5; 7 bases are a match to TRBD2. The V and J ends lost 4 bases and 3 bases, in that order; junction bases with no gene match: 3. In germline, CDR1 is SGHNT, CDR2 YYREEE (reference sequence). The CDR3 runs to 13 residues. The CDR3 loop reads CASSNRGEETQYF. CDR3 bases: TGTGCCAGCAGCAACCGGGGGGAAGAGACCCAGTACTTC. The full variable domain, in which reference TRBV5-4 and TRBJ2-5 provide the parts outside the CDR3, is ETGVTQSPTHLIKTRGQQVTLRCSSQSGHNTVSWYQQALGQGPQFIFQYYREEENGRGNFPPRFSGLQFPNYSSELNVNALELDDSALYLCASSNRGEETQYFGPGTRLLVL.